The 5 T cell receptor beta chains below all came from one sample that was sequenced in a study of graft-versus-host responses after intestinal transplantation. Antigen specificity for these receptors is unknown. Using immunoSEQ multiplex PCR, the repertoire was profiled, and TCRdb retains in-frame clones only, with some absent. The top ten hold more than 1.5% of the sample, which has 100,000 or so clones, about 93% seen once. The source was unstimulated CD8+ T cells sorted from spleen or lymph node cells, collected before intestinal transplant. These receptors came from a human donor who received an intestinal transplant.

This chain links TRBV5-8 with TRBJ2-7; 7 nucleotides agree with TRBD1. The CDR3 is 16 residues long. The germline V gene encodes CDR1 SGHTS and CDR2 YDEGEE. After removal of 5 bases from V and 1 base from J, the junction contained 12 bases not matched to a gene. The CDR3 coding sequence is TGTGCCAGCAGTTACCCTGGACAGGAGCCATCCTACGAGCAGTACTTC. Its protein is CASSYPGQEPSYEQYF.

The rearrangement uses TRBV9 and TRBJ1-2; TRBD1 agrees at 7 bases. The CDR3 sequence is 14 residues long. The V gene end was trimmed by 3 bases and the J gene end by 4 bases; junction bases not matched to a gene: 6. Germline lookup yields CDR1 SGDLS and CDR2 YYNGEE. The CDR3 DNA reads TGTGCCAGCAGCGCCGGGACAGTATCCTATGGCTACACCTTC. Protein: CASSAGTVSYGYTF.

This clone was counted a single time. The sample has other DNA sequences that encode this CDR3 too. The chain recombines TRBV27 with TRBJ1-1; 7 bases fit TRBD1. The CDR3 length is 16 residues. Germline V gene lookup returns CDR1 MNHEY and CDR2 SMNVEV (reference sequence). Trimming took 0 bases from V and 0 from J; bases not matched to a gene: 4. CDR3 sequence: CASSLSGGRMNTEAFF. CDR3 bases: TGTGCCAGCAGTTTATCAGGGGGCAGGATGAACACTGAAGCTTTCTTT.

The chain carries TRBV7-9 and TRBJ2-3, with TRBD1 matching 7 bases. This CDR3 spans 14 amino acids. V shed 7 bases and J 3 bases; nucleotides not matched to a gene: 7. The germline gives CDR1 SEHNR, CDR2 FQNEAQ (reference sequence). The CDR3: CASTPRDSTDTQYF. CDR3 nucleotide sequence: TGTGCCAGCACCCCAAGGGACAGTACAGATACGCAGTATTTT.

This rearrangement joins TRBV11-2 to TRBJ2-3, with TRBD1 matching over 7 bases. Germline V gene sequence: CDR1 SGHAT, CDR2 FQNNGV. V shed 1 base and J 4 bases; nucleotides not matched to a gene: 2. The CDR3 totals 14 residues. CDR3 in amino acids: CASSLGQGPDTQYF. The CDR3 DNA reads as TGTGCCAGCAGCTTAGGACAGGGCCCAGATACGCAGTATTTT. Drawing the rest from reference TRBV11-2 and TRBJ2-3, the complete variable domain is EAGVAQSPRYKIIEKRQSVAFWCNPISGHATLYWYQQILGQGPKLLIQFQNNGVVDDSQLPKDRFSAERLKGVDSTLKIQPAKLEDSAVYLCASSLGQGPDTQYFGPGTRLTVL.